These 3 T cell receptor beta chains originate from one sample sequenced in a study of identical twins. TCRdb processed the 5' RACE reads anew with MiXCR; each CDR3 protein has one entry. The repertoire holds roughly 770,000 distinct CDR3 sequences, with 15% to 20% as singletons. This sample was shared with a second study, whose subject was T cells expressing NK-cell markers.

The sequenced material came from PBMCs. These receptors all come from a woman aged 18 to 35 in good health.

This clonotype was seen only a few times. The chain recombines TRBV24-1 with TRBJ2-1; D possibly corresponds to TRBD2 (5 bases). Germline loops: CDR1 KGHDR, CDR2 SFDVKD. This CDR3 is 14 amino acids long. The V end lost 4 bases, the J end lost 6 bases, and 12 bases lay between the germline ends. The CDR3 here is CATSDSGLSNEQFF. CDR3 in DNA: TGTGCCACCAGTGACAGTGGACTCTCCAATGAGCAGTTCTTC.

The J gene is TRBJ2-3, the V gene TRBV3-1; perhaps TRBD2 as D (6 bases). V gave up 4 bases and J gave up 4 bases, with 18 bases separating them. Germline V gene lookup returns CDR1 LGHDT and CDR2 YNNKEL (reference sequence). This CDR3 has 16 residues. CDR3 coding DNA: TGTGCCAGCAGCCGTACCGGGACTCTTAAGGCAGATACGCAGTATTTT. Its protein is CASSRTGTLKADTQYF.

V gene TRBV11-1 combines with J gene TRBJ1-4, with 10 positions matching TRBD1. This CDR3 has 18 residues. Trimming took 9 bases from V and 0 from J; bases not matched to a gene: 13. Germline values: CDR1 SGHAT, CDR2 FQDESV (reference sequence). The CDR3 DNA is TGTGCCAGTCTTCCGGGACAGGGGCAATTTGCAACTAATGAAAAACTGTTTTTT. It encodes CASLPGQGQFATNEKLFF.